This TCR beta chain was retrieved from a study of early T cells in non-severe SARS-CoV-2 infection. Study as a whole: With bulk RNA from unsorted whole blood as input, sequencing yielded unpaired chains.

Unique molecular identifiers (one per individual cDNA molecule) were attached. MiXCR was run by TCRdb on the 5' RACE reads, yielding one entry per CDR3 protein. The sample contains roughly 70,000 distinct CDR3 sequences, 18% of which appear only once. Points from the study as a whole: Anti-spike CD8 responses were favored in VDJdb matching, and private and CD4 specificities were missed.

The CDR3 runs 18 residues. V shed 0 bases, J shed 7 bases, and the junction held 20 bases outside the gene matches. Per the germline V gene, CDR1 is DFQATT and CDR2 is SNEGSKA (reference sequence). A remark on this clonotype: Antigen unknown.

The sequence was collected from an adult who was a healthcare worker with PCR-confirmed SARS-CoV-2 infection or an uninfected control (not recorded which). Source: whole blood, taken at baseline. V gene TRBV20-1 combines with J gene TRBJ2-7; 8 nucleotides agree with TRBD1. The CDR3 sequence is CSARDFLTQGVWTGEQYF. Here the CDR3 DNA reads TGCAGTGCTAGAGATTTCCTTACACAGGGGGTGTGGACCGGGGAGCAGTACTTC.